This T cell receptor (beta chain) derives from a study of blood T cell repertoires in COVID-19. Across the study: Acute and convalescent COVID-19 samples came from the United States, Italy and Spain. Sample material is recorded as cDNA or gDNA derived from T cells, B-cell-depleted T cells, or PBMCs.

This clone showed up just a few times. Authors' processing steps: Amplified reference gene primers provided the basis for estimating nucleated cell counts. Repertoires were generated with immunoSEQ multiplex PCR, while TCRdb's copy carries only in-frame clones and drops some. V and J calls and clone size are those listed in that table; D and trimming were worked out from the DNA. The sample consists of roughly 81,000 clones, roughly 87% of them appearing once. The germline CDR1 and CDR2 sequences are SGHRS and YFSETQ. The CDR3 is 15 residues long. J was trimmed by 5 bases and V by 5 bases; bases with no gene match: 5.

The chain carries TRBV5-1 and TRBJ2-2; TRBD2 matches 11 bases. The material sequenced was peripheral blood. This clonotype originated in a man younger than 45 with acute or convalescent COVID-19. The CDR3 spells CASRRTSGPTGELFF. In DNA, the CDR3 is TGCGCCAGCAGGAGGACTAGCGGGCCGACCGGGGAGCTGTTTTTT.